These 27 T cell receptor beta chains were all obtained from the same sample, sequenced in a study of T-cell reconstitution after alpha-beta-depleted transplantation in children (dated by TCRdb to between 2015 and 2016). Libraries were constructed by PCR. TCRdb names Illumina HiSeq 2500 as the instrument used. TCR library preparation used molecular barcoding, with unique molecular identifiers applied to normalize quantification of the TCRbeta repertoire. In-frame beta chains were kept once TCRdb had trimmed the public reads at Q25 with fastp and called clones with MiXCR. Under each unique CDR3 protein, matching rows form one entry showing the most common genes and DNA. Within this sample are tens of thousands of distinct CDR3 sequences, with roughly an eighth of them counted one time only. 27% of the sample is held by the ten biggest clonotypes. The treatment or condition label on this specimen signifies: allogeneic hematopoietic cell transplantation with graft depleted of TCRalphabeta T cells and CD19 B cells.

Material: PBMCs, mostly from graft donor cells, obtained 180 days after TCRalphabeta/CD19-depleted stem cell transplant. The source is a male patient aged 2-10 years who had a stem cell transplant for acute lymphoblastic leukemia, so the T cells may come from the graft donor.

The table lists this clonotype with a few counts. The V gene is TRBV11-2, the J gene TRBJ2-4; D may be TRBD1 (6 bases). This CDR3 is 20 amino acids long. Trimming pared 5 bases from V and 0 bases from J, leaving 26 bases between. Per germline, CDR1 SGHAT and CDR2 FQNNGV. DNA of the CDR3: TGTGCCAGCAGCGGCCAATTTGGGACACCGGGTCGCTTAGCCAAAAACATTCAGTACTTC. The encoded protein is CASSGQFGTPGRLAKNIQYF.

This chain connects TRBV4-2 to TRBJ2-2; either TRBD1 or TRBD2 may fit D (5 bases each). In germline, CDR1 is LGHNA, CDR2 YNFKEQ. V was trimmed by 3 bases and J by 6 bases, leaving 14 bases between them. The CDR3 is 15 residues long. CDR3 DNA sequence: TGTGCCAGCAGCCACATATTACAGGAGGCCGGGGAGCTGTTTTTT. Translation gives CASSHILQEAGELFF.

This clonotype was detected a few times. The CDR3 reads CSAKGTAYNSPLHF. CDR3 sequence (DNA): TGCAGTGCTAAGGGGACCGCCTATAATTCACCCCTCCACTTT. V gene TRBV20-1 combines with J gene TRBJ1-6; weak D call: TRBD1 (5 bases). V lost 4 bases and J lost 2, with 9 bases in between. Germline V CDR1 and CDR2: DFQATT, SNEGSKA (reference sequence). The CDR3 is made up of 14 amino acids.

This clonotype occurred a few times. The rearrangement joins TRBV19 to TRBJ2-5; tentative D call: TRBD1 (5 bases). CDR1 and CDR2 from the germline V gene are LNHDA and SQIVND (reference sequence). The CDR3 runs to 15 residues. V was pared by 2 bases and J by 2 bases, with 12 bases between. CDR3 in amino acids: CASSIRQGTQETQYF. CDR3 nucleotides: TGTGCCAGTAGTATACGCCAGGGAACACAAGAGACCCAGTACTTC.

For this clonotype: This may be a read error, as it is one base from a much larger clone. The chain has TRBV2 and TRBJ2-7; D is perhaps TRBD2 (6 bases). CDR1 and CDR2 from the germline V gene are SNHLY and FYNNEI. The CDR3 consists of 11 residues. The CDR3 protein is CACSRGGEQYF. In DNA form, the CDR3 reads TGTGCCTGCAGTAGGGGAGGCGAGCAGTACTTC.

J is TRBJ2-7 and V is TRBV7-2; D remains ambiguous. The CDR3 has 12 residues. Germline CDR1 is SGHTA and CDR2 is FQGNSA. Trimming cost V 5 bases and J 3 bases, with 8 bases left between them. The CDR3 spells CASSPHSYEQYF. DNA for the CDR3: TGTGCCAGCAGCCCGCACAGCTACGAGCAGTACTTC.

This clonotype occurred a few times. The chain carries TRBV9 and TRBJ2-7, with TRBD1 matching over 8 bases. The CDR3 sequence is 14 residues long. J lost 7 bases, V lost 2 bases, and 8 bases had no gene match. The germline CDR1 and CDR2 sequences are SGDLS and YYNGEE. CDR3 sequence (DNA): TGTGCCAGCAGCGTGGCCCGGACAGGGCGGGAGCAGTACTTC. Its translation: CASSVARTGREQYF.

The table lists this clonotype with many counts. The chain employs TRBV28 and TRBJ2-7, with D tentatively TRBD1 (5 bases). There are 13 residues in the CDR3. The germline V gene encodes CDR1 MDHEN and CDR2 SYDVKM. Trimming took 3 bases from V and 7 from J, leaving 13 bases between them. The DNA for the CDR3 is TGTGCCAGCAGTTTGCAGGGATCGGGTGAGCAGTACTTC. Protein sequence: CASSLQGSGEQYF.

This clonotype was recorded a few times. The DNA of the CDR3 is TGTGCCAGCAGCTTAGAGCTTTGGACTTACAATGAGCAGTTCTTC. It translates to CASSLELWTYNEQFF. The chain has TRBV7-2 and TRBJ2-1, with a possible D match to TRBD2 (5 bases). This CDR3 contains 15 residues. Germline CDR1 reads SGHTA; CDR2 reads FQGNSA. V lost 1 base to trimming and J lost 4 bases, with 11 bases between them.

This clonotype has a handful of counts. The chain recombines TRBV7-2 with TRBJ1-4, with TRBD1 matching over 8 bases. Germline assignment: CDR1 SGHTA and CDR2 FQGNSA. With V trimmed by 5 bases and J by 8 bases, 7 bases remained unmatched. This CDR3 comprises 14 residues. For the CDR3, the DNA is TGTGCCAGCAGCCAGACAGGGGATTGGGAAAAACTGTTTTTT. This encodes CASSQTGDWEKLFF.

This clonotype occurred a few times. The chain joins TRBV9 to TRBJ1-2, with unresolved D. The CDR3 extends over 14 amino acids. CDR1 SGDLS and CDR2 YYNGEE come from the germline V gene. V was pared by 0 bases and J by 3 bases, with 9 bases between. The CDR3 loop is CASSVEADYYGYTF. The CDR3 coding sequence is TGTGCCAGCAGCGTAGAGGCAGACTACTATGGCTACACCTTC. Full variable domain (outside the CDR3, taken from reference TRBV9 and TRBJ1-2): DSGVTQTPKHLITATGQRVTLRCSPRSGDLSVYWYQQSLDQGLQFLIQYYNGEERAKGNILERFSAQQFPDLHSELNLSSLELGDSALYFCASSVEADYYGYTFGSGTRLTVV.

This clonotype has a count of ten or more. This chain uses TRBV28 with TRBJ2-1; D is uncertain. CDR3 length: 15 residues. CDR1 and CDR2 (germline): MDHEN, SYDVKM. Trimming took 3 bases from V and 9 from J, leaving 18 bases between them. This CDR3 reads CASSLPPGNPIEQFF. The CDR3 nucleotides are TGTGCCAGCAGTTTGCCCCCCGGAAACCCAATTGAGCAGTTCTTC.

The chain carries TRBV5-1 and TRBJ2-7; D perhaps matches TRBD1 (5 bases). CDR1 and CDR2 from the germline V gene are SGHRS and YFSETQ. The CDR3 is made up of 15 amino acids. The V end was cut by 3 bases, the J end by 3 bases, with 16 bases between. The CDR3 DNA sequence: TGCGCCAGCAGCTCCCGACCCGGACATATCTACGAGCAGTACTTC. Translation: CASSSRPGHIYEQYF. Full variable domain (outside the CDR3, taken from reference TRBV5-1 and TRBJ2-7): KAGVTQTPRYLIKTRGQQVTLSCSPISGHRSVSWYQQTPGQGLQFLFEYFSETQRNKGNFPGRFSGRQFSNSRSEMNVSTLELGDSALYLCASSSRPGHIYEQYFGPGTRLTVT.

The V call is TRBV2, the J call TRBJ2-7, with D possibly called TRBD1 or TRBD2 (5 bases each). Trimming pared 1 base from V and 5 bases from J, leaving 12 bases between. The CDR3 extends over 14 amino acids. CDR1 and CDR2 from the germline V gene are SNHLY and FYNNEI. The CDR3 DNA sequence: TGTGCCAGCAGTGAAGTTCGGGGCATAAACGAGCAGTACTTC. It yields the protein CASSEVRGINEQYF. Full variable domain (rest looked up from reference TRBV2 and TRBJ2-7): EPEVTQTPSHQVTQMGQEVILRCVPISNHLYFYWYRQILGQKVEFLVSFYNNEISEKSEIFDDQFSVERPDGSNFTLKIRSTKLEDSAMYFCASSEVRGINEQYFGPGTRLTVT.

Ten or more counts support this clonotype. This rearrangement joins TRBV7-2 to TRBJ2-3; D is ambiguous. The V gene's germline CDR1 is SGHTA and CDR2 FQGNSA. Between the trimmed V and J ends, which lost 5 bases and 8 bases, there was a span of 14 bases. The CDR3 is made up of 13 amino acids. The CDR3 loop reads CASSPRAPSTQYF. As DNA, the CDR3 is TGTGCCAGCAGCCCCCGGGCTCCCAGTACGCAGTATTTT.

There are a few counts of this clonotype. The V and J genes are TRBV20-1 and TRBJ2-5; 10 bases line up with TRBD1. CDR3 length equals 14 residues. CDR1 and CDR2 from the germline V gene are DFQATT and SNEGSKA (reference sequence). Losses at the gene ends were 6 bases for V and 1 base for J; bases not matched to a gene: 5. The CDR3 DNA reads TGCAGTGCGACAGGGGGCGCGATCCAAGAGACCCAGTACTTC. This codes for CSATGGAIQETQYF.

The chain has TRBV28 and TRBJ2-7; D is unresolved. Trimming took off 2 bases at V and 0 bases at J, with 11 bases between the two ends. In germline, CDR1 is MDHEN, CDR2 SYDVKM. The CDR3 has 15 amino acids. The CDR3 DNA reads as TGTGCCAGCAGTTTAGGGCAGTTCAGCTCCTACGAGCAGTACTTC. Protein product: CASSLGQFSSYEQYF.

This sequence joins TRBV4-3 and TRBJ1-2; D is undetermined. The CDR3 is 14 amino acids. Germline assignment: CDR1 LGHNA and CDR2 YSLEER. Trimming cost V 2 bases and J 5 bases, with 12 bases left between them. CDR3 DNA: TGCGCCAGCAGCCAATCGATCACCTCATATGGCTACACCTTC. Translation gives CASSQSITSYGYTF.

This clonotype was detected ten times or more. The chain links TRBV5-1 to TRBJ2-3; D remains ambiguous. This CDR3 comprises 13 residues. Germline lookup yields CDR1 SGHRS and CDR2 YFSETQ. Trimming removed 7 bases from V and 6 bases from J, with 15 bases in between. The CDR3 here is CASEARWADTQYF. The CDR3 DNA sequence: TGCGCCAGCGAGGCGCGGTGGGCCGATACGCAGTATTTT. The variable domain in full, completed from reference TRBV5-1 and TRBJ2-3, reads KAGVTQTPRYLIKTRGQQVTLSCSPISGHRSVSWYQQTPGQGLQFLFEYFSETQRNKGNFPGRFSGRQFSNSRSEMNVSTLELGDSALYLCASEARWADTQYFGPGTRLTVL.

This clonotype was counted between two and nine times. The V call is TRBV20-1, the J call TRBJ2-1; D call uncertain. Germline CDR1 and CDR2: DFQATT and SNEGSKA (reference sequence). Trimming took off 0 bases at V and 12 bases at J, with 21 bases between the two ends. The CDR3 contains 15 residues. The CDR3 DNA sequence: TGCAGTGCTAGAGATGGAGAATCCCTTAAGGACGGGCAGTTCTTC. Translated: CSARDGESLKDGQFF.

The V and J genes are TRBV5-4 and TRBJ2-5; the match to TRBD2 covers 8 bases. CDR1 SGHNT and CDR2 YYREEE come from the germline V gene (reference sequence). The trim removed 4 bases at V and 4 bases at J, leaving 15 bases unmatched. The CDR3 loop spans 17 amino acids. Here the CDR3 reads CASSALFGPRGGETQYF. The DNA for the CDR3 is TGTGCCAGCAGCGCTCTTTTTGGACCACGGGGGGGAGAGACCCAGTACTTC. Based on the CDR3 plus reference TRBV5-4 and TRBJ2-5, the full variable domain is ETGVTQSPTHLIKTRGQQVTLRCSSQSGHNTVSWYQQALGQGPQFIFQYYREEENGRGNFPPRFSGLQFPNYSSELNVNALELDDSALYLCASSALFGPRGGETQYFGPGTRLLVL.

The chain carries TRBV7-2 and TRBJ2-7; the match to TRBD2 covers 11 bases. Per germline, CDR1 SGHTA and CDR2 FQGNSA. The CDR3 is made up of 15 amino acids. Trimming at V came to 6 bases and at J to 2 bases, leaving 6 bases not matched to a gene. In nucleotides, the CDR3 is TGTGCCAGCAGTACCCTAGCGGGAGGCCCCTACGAGCAGTACTTC. Translation: CASSTLAGGPYEQYF.

This clonotype was seen more than once but under ten times. J is TRBJ1-2 and V is TRBV20-1; D gene ambiguous. V was pared by 5 bases and J by 4 bases, with 14 bases between. The length of the CDR3 is 13 residues. Germline values: CDR1 DFQATT, CDR2 SNEGSKA (reference sequence). CDR3: CSAPVLLTYGYTF. In DNA, the CDR3 is TGCAGTGCTCCCGTTTTACTGACCTATGGCTACACCTTC.

Only a few counts were recorded for this clonotype. This rearrangement joins TRBV7-9 to TRBJ2-1; 12 nucleotides match TRBD2. There are 16 residues in the CDR3. Looked up from germline, CDR1 is SEHNR and CDR2 is FQNEAQ (reference sequence). The trim removed 5 bases at V and 6 bases at J, leaving 8 bases unmatched. CDR3 in DNA: TGTGCCAGCAGCCACCGACTAGCGGGAGTAGGCAATGAGCAGTTCTTC. Translated, it gives CASSHRLAGVGNEQFF.

The rearrangement joins TRBV29-1 to TRBJ1-1; no clear D gene. CDR1 and CDR2 (germline): SQVTM, ANQGSEA. This CDR3 comprises 12 residues. Trimming left V 4 bases short and J 4 bases short, with 10 bases between. The CDR3 here is CSVAGFSTEAFF. The CDR3 nucleotides read TGCAGCGTTGCAGGATTCAGCACTGAAGCTTTCTTT.

The chain combines TRBV15 with TRBJ2-7; tentative D call: TRBD2 (6 bases). Germline CDR1 LNHNV, CDR2 YYDKDF (reference sequence). The CDR3 extends over 12 amino acids. The V end lost 7 bases, the J end lost 4 bases, and 11 bases lay between the germline ends. CDR3 residues: CATKEGRYEQYF. CDR3 in DNA: TGTGCCACCAAGGAGGGTCGATACGAGCAGTACTTC.

This clonotype was seen more than once but under ten times. V usage is TRBV5-1 and J usage is TRBJ1-1; no clear D gene. CDR3 size: 14 residues. Germline V CDR1 and CDR2: SGHRS, YFSETQ. V was trimmed by 5 bases and J by 1 base, leaving 12 bases between them. For the CDR3, the DNA is TGCGCCAGCAGTCCGAGCGGCCCGAACACTGAAGCTTTCTTT. Translation: CASSPSGPNTEAFF. Based on the CDR3 plus reference TRBV5-1 and TRBJ1-1, the full variable domain is KAGVTQTPRYLIKTRGQQVTLSCSPISGHRSVSWYQQTPGQGLQFLFEYFSETQRNKGNFPGRFSGRQFSNSRSEMNVSTLELGDSALYLCASSPSGPNTEAFFGQGTRLTVV.